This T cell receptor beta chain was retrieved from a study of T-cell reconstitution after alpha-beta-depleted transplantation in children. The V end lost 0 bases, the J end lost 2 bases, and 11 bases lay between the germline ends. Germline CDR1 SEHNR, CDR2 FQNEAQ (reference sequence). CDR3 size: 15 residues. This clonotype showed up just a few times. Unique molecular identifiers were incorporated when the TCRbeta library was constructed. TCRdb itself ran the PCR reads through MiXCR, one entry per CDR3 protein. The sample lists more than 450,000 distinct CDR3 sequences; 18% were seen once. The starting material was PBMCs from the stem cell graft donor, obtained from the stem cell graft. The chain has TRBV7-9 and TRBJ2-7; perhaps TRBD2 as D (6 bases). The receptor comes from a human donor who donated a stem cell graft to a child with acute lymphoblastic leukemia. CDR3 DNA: TGTGCCAGCAGCTTAGCGGGACTCGGGGCCTACGAGCAGTACTTC. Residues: CASSLAGLGAYEQYF.